The 23 T cell receptor beta chains in this list originate from one sample, sequenced in a study of T cells in Graves' hyperthyroidism and ophthalmopathy. Amplified regions were TCR beta CDR3 sequences from RNA transcripts. First-round RT-PCR with HTBI primers amplified the TCR CDR3 region. TCRdb used MiXCR to reprocess the multiplex PCR reads, holding one entry per CDR3 protein. The table shows hundreds of thousands of distinct CDR3 sequences, with roughly 45% occurring only once. The sample comprised peripheral blood or thyroid tissue (not recorded which). Source of these receptors: an adult man with Graves' disease, either hyperthyroidism or ophthalmopathy (not recorded which).

The chain joins TRBV10-3 to TRBJ2-6, with TRBD1 matching 7 bases. The CDR3 totals 15 residues. V was pared by 10 bases and J by 0 bases, with 6 bases of the junction left unmatched. Germline CDR1 ENHRY, CDR2 SYGVKD. Written as DNA, the CDR3 is TGTGCCAGCCTAAGACAGGGCTCTGGGGCCAACGTCCTGACTTTC. Its protein product is CASLRQGSGANVLTF.

The rearrangement joins TRBV5-1 to TRBJ2-3, with unresolved D. Germline V gene sequence: CDR1 SGHRS, CDR2 YFSETQ. The CDR3 has 15 residues. Trimming took off 1 base at V and 0 bases at J, with 9 bases between the two ends. CDR3 region: CASSLSPASTDTQYF. The CDR3 DNA reads TGCGCCAGCAGCTTGTCCCCGGCTAGCACAGATACGCAGTATTTT. The variable domain in full, with the rest retrieved from reference TRBV5-1 and TRBJ2-3, is KAGVTQTPRYLIKTRGQQVTLSCSPISGHRSVSWYQQTPGQGLQFLFEYFSETQRNKGNFPGRFSGRQFSNSRSEMNVSTLELGDSALYLCASSLSPASTDTQYFGPGTRLTVL.

The chain has TRBV9 and TRBJ1-1; perhaps TRBD1 as D (5 bases). With 0 bases removed from V and 5 bases from J, the gap between germline ends came to 11 bases. The germline V gene has CDR1 SGDLS and CDR2 YYNGEE. The CDR3 has 14 amino acids. The CDR3 DNA follows: TGTGCCAGCAGCGTAGGATGGGGGGAAACTGAAGCTTTCTTT. It is translated as CASSVGWGETEAFF.

The chain couples TRBV20-1 to TRBJ1-4; D is unresolved. The V gene lost 5 bases and the J gene lost 7 bases, with 20 bases spanning the gap. Germline loops: CDR1 DFQATT, CDR2 SNEGSKA (reference sequence). The CDR3 consists of 15 residues. For the CDR3, the DNA is TGCAGTGCTCCGGAAAATGGGAACGCGGGTGAAAAACTGTTTTTT. Its translation is CSAPENGNAGEKLFF.

This clonotype was seen many times. This chain uses TRBV10-3 with TRBJ2-5; 9 bases are shared with TRBD1. Per germline, CDR1 ENHRY and CDR2 SYGVKD. V lost 6 bases, J lost 5 bases, and 7 bases stayed unmatched. This CDR3 has 14 residues. CDR3 in amino acids: CAISNRGQEETQYF. DNA for the CDR3: TGTGCCATCAGCAACAGGGGGCAGGAGGAGACCCAGTACTTC.

This clonotype came up many times. The chain combines TRBV19 with TRBJ2-5; 8 positions agree with TRBD1. Per germline, CDR1 LNHDA and CDR2 SQIVND (reference sequence). With 10 bases clipped from V and 1 base from J, the junction kept 5 bases outside the gene matches. This CDR3 is 13 amino acids long. CDR3 in amino acids: CATGQVRQETQYF. CDR3 nucleotide sequence: TGTGCCACGGGACAGGTGCGCCAAGAGACCCAGTACTTC.

V usage is TRBV7-9 and J usage is TRBJ1-1, with D unresolved. The CDR3 runs to 14 residues. Germline V CDR1 and CDR2: SEHNR, FQNEAQ (reference sequence). Trimming shortened V by 1 base and J by 4 bases, and 10 bases separated the two germline ends. In nucleotides, the CDR3 is TGTGCCAGCAGCTTAGTAAGGCGGGGCACTGAAGCTTTCTTT. This gives the protein CASSLVRRGTEAFF.

As concerns this clonotype: At one boundary the junction diverges from the germline segment, which might be a read error. The chain joins TRBV20-1 to TRBJ1-5; D is unresolved. Germline CDR1 is DFQATT and CDR2 is SNEGSKA (reference sequence). The CDR3 is 15 amino acids. The CDR3, as DNA: TGCAGTGCTAGAGATGGTGGCAGTAGCAATCAGCCTCAGCATTTT. Amino acid sequence: CSARDGGSSNQPQHF.

This chain uses TRBV19 with TRBJ1-2; D is ambiguous. The germline V gene has CDR1 LNHDA and CDR2 SQIVND (reference sequence). V shed 5 bases and J shed 5 bases, with 18 bases lying between them. This CDR3 has 15 residues. The CDR3 is CASSRPGALGYGYTF. The CDR3 nucleotides read TGTGCCAGTAGTCGACCGGGAGCTCTCGGATATGGCTACACCTTC.

In its sample, this clonotype was seen many times. The chain has TRBV7-3 and TRBJ2-5; TRBD2 agrees at 8 bases. The germline CDR1 and CDR2 sequences are SGHTA and FQGTGA. CDR3 length equals 15 residues. With V trimmed by 0 bases and J by 4 bases, 4 bases remained unmatched. CDR3 loop: CASSLTSGEGETQYF. The CDR3 DNA reads TGTGCCAGCAGCTTAACTAGCGGGGAAGGAGAGACCCAGTACTTC.

The chain uses TRBV19 and TRBJ1-6; 8 bases fit TRBD1. The V gene's germline CDR1 is LNHDA and CDR2 SQIVND (reference sequence). The ends lost 9 bases at V and 8 bases at J; junction bases unmatched: 18. This CDR3 contains 17 residues. CDR3 coding DNA: TGTGCCAGCAGCCGCTATCTCCGGGACAGGTATGATTCACCCCTCCACTTT. Its translation: CASSRYLRDRYDSPLHF.

About this clonotype: The junction differs from germline at one of its ends, possibly a read error. The V gene is TRBV11-2, the J gene TRBJ1-2, with D unclear. The CDR3 runs 11 residues. Germline-derived CDR1 and CDR2 are SGHAT and FQNNGV. The CDR3 nucleotides read TGTGCCAGCAGCTTAGACCATGGCTACAACTTC. It translates to CASSLDHGYNF.

As for this clonotype: Sequence at one end of the junction differs from germline and may be a read error. The J gene is TRBJ1-5, the V gene TRBV10-3, with TRBD1 matching 8 bases. Germline assignment: CDR1 ENHRY and CDR2 SYGVKD. This CDR3 spans 18 amino acids. CDR3 DNA sequence: TGTGCCAGCAGTTTAATGGCAGGGGGCCGGTATAGCAATCAGCCCCAGCATTTT. It codes for CASSLMAGGRYSNQPQHF.

This chain uses TRBV7-2 with TRBJ2-7, with TRBD2 as a possible D gene (7 bases). Trimming left V 5 bases short and J 10 bases short, with 24 bases between. The CDR3 covers 15 residues. Per the germline V gene, CDR1 is SGHTA and CDR2 is FQGNSA. The CDR3 protein is CASSLSGAGETIQYF. DNA of the CDR3: TGTGCCAGCAGCCTTTCGGGGGCGGGAGAAACGATACAGTACTTC.

The chain combines TRBV13 with TRBJ2-7, with 7 positions matching TRBD1. CDR3 length: 16 amino acids. The V gene's germline CDR1 is PRHDT and CDR2 FYEKMQ (reference sequence). V gave up 1 base and J gave up 5 bases; unmatched junction bases: 11. The CDR3 sequence: CASSLDRGQLADEQYF. Here the CDR3 DNA reads TGTGCCAGCAGCTTAGACCGGGGACAGCTGGCGGACGAGCAGTACTTC.

The V call is TRBV7-2, the J call TRBJ1-1; TRBD1 matches at 9 bases. V dropped 0 bases and J dropped 2; count of bases not matched to a gene: 7. Germline CDR1 is SGHTA and CDR2 is FQGNSA. This CDR3 region has 17 residues. The CDR3 DNA reads as TGTGCCAGCAGCTTAGCGGGGGTACAGGGGGCAAACACTGAAGCTTTCTTT. Translation: CASSLAGVQGANTEAFF.

On this clonotype itself: A read error is possible here, since a much larger clone lies one base away. The limits of the CDR3 on the DNA are not certain, so only TCRdb's listed CDR3 is given. V usage is TRBV12-3 or TRBV12-4 and J usage is TRBJ2-7. Including both end residues, the CDR3 is 14 amino acids long. The CDR3 reads CASSSSGSSYKQYF.

This clonotype was seen a few times. The chain employs TRBV6-1 and TRBJ2-7; TRBD1 matches at 8 bases. With 7 bases clipped from V and 5 bases from J, the junction kept 10 bases outside the gene matches. The CDR3 spans 14 residues. CDR1 is MNHNS, CDR2 SASEGT, per germline. CDR3 in DNA: TGTGCCAGCACCCCAAACTGGACAGGGCACGAGCAGTACTTC. Translated, it gives CASTPNWTGHEQYF.

This clonotype has a handful of counts. The chain recombines TRBV20-1 with TRBJ1-2; the match to TRBD1 covers 7 bases. The junction had 13 bases not matched to a gene; V was cut back by 5 bases and J by 7 bases. Germline V gene sequence: CDR1 DFQATT, CDR2 SNEGSKA (reference sequence). CDR3 length equals 14 residues. The CDR3 DNA sequence: TGCAGTGCTCCTCGCCCCGACAGGGCATCTGGCTACACCTTC. Translating it yields CSAPRPDRASGYTF.

This clonotype was detected only a few times. V is TRBV6-5 and J is TRBJ1-1; D not certain. V was pared by 5 bases and J by 10 bases, with 11 bases between. The germline V gene has CDR1 MNHEY and CDR2 SVGAGI. The CDR3 has 11 amino acids. CDR3: CASSEQYAAFF. The CDR3 coding sequence is TGTGCCAGCAGTGAACAGTATGCAGCTTTCTTT.

CDR3 loop: CASSEIGTGYEQYF. The CDR3 DNA sequence: TGTGCCAGCAGTGAAATCGGGACAGGGTACGAGCAGTACTTC. This sequence joins TRBV2 and TRBJ2-7, with 9 bases aligning to TRBD1. Germline loops: CDR1 SNHLY, CDR2 FYNNEI. V gave up 2 bases and J gave up 4 bases; unmatched junction bases: 3. This CDR3 is built from 14 residues.

The CDR3 protein is CASSYGQGKLSYEQYF. The CDR3 region has the DNA TGCGCCAGCAGCTATGGACAGGGCAAATTGTCCTACGAGCAGTACTTC. This rearrangement joins TRBV5-1 to TRBJ2-7; 8 nucleotides line up with TRBD1. This CDR3 has 16 amino acids. J gave up 1 base and V 3 bases, and 9 bases lay outside the gene matches. Germline CDR1 is SGHRS and CDR2 is YFSETQ.

This rearrangement joins TRBV11-2 to TRBJ2-5; perhaps TRBD1 as D (5 bases). This CDR3 contains 16 residues. Trimming pared 7 bases from V and 2 bases from J, leaving 20 bases between. The V gene's germline CDR1 is SGHAT and CDR2 FQNNGV. For the CDR3, the DNA is TGTGCCAGCACCCCAAACCCCGCGGCAGGGCAAGAGACCCAGTACTTC. Protein sequence: CASTPNPAAGQETQYF.